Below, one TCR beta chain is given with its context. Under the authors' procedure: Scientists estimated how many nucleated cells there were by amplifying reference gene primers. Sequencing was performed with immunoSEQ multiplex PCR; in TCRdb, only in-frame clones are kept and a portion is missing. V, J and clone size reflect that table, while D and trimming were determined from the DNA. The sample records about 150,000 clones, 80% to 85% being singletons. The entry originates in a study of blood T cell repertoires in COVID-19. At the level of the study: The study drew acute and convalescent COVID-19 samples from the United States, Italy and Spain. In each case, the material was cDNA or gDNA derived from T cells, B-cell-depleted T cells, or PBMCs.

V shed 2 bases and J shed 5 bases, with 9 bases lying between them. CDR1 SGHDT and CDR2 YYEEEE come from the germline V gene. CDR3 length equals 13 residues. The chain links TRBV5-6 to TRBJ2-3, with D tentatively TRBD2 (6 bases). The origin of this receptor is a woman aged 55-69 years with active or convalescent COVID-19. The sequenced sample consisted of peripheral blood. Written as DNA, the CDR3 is TGTGCCAGCAGCTTCATGGAGGGAGATACGCAGTATTTT. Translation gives CASSFMEGDTQYF.